These T cell receptor beta chains were read from a single sample in a study of blood T cell repertoires in COVID-19. TCRdb's table, derived via immunoSEQ multiplex PCR, lists solely in-frame clones and lacks some. Of about 57,000 clones in the sample, more than 75% were seen once. Material: peripheral blood. The source is an elderly woman with acute or convalescent COVID-19. CDR3s include the opening cysteine and the closing phenylalanine or tryptophan. The D gene is left open where the match is weak. Clone sizes are given selectively: once, few, many, or a class where the clone is expanded.

TRBD2	TRBV10-2	TRBJ2-2	NA	TGCGCCAGCAGTCGAGGGGGGATAGCGGGAGGGGTGAACACCGGGGAGCTGTTTTTT	CASSRGGIAGGVNTGELFF
TRBD2	TRBV28	TRBJ2-7	NA	TGTGCCAGCAGTTCCGGACTAGCGGGGATGTTCTACGAGCAGTACTTC	CASSSGLAGMFYEQYF
NA	TRBV10-3	TRBJ1-6	NA	TGTGCCATCAGTGAGGGTTTGATTGAGGTCTCACCCCTCCACTTT	CAISEGLIEVSPLHF
TRBD2	TRBV7-2	TRBJ2-2	NA	TGTGCCAGCAGCAGATCTAGCGGGAGGGCCCGGGCCGGGGAGCTGTTTTTT	CASSRSSGRARAGELFF
TRBD1	TRBV6-5	TRBJ2-5	NA	TGTGCCAGCAGCCAGGGGGCAGGGGGCAGGGAGACCCAGTACTTC	CASSQGAGGRETQYF
TRBD2	TRBV5-4	TRBJ2-7	NA	TGTGCCAGCAGCTTGGCGCTAGCGGGAGGCGAGCAGTACTTC	CASSLALAGGEQYF
TRBD1	TRBV28	TRBJ2-7	NA	TGTGCCAGCAGTTACCGACAGGGGTTGAAGTACTTC	CASSYRQGLKYF
NA	TRBV6-5	TRBJ2-2	NA	TGTGCCAGCAGGAGGGAAACCGGGGAGCTGTTTTTT	CASRRETGELFF
NA	TRBV6-6	TRBJ1-2	NA	TGTGCCAGCAGAACGGAGTATGGCTACACCTTC	CASRTEYGYTF
NA	TRBV10-3	TRBJ2-5	NA	TGTGCCATCCAGAACGGTCAGGCGATGGGAGAGACCCAGTACTTC	CAIQNGQAMGETQYF
NA	TRBV10-2	TRBJ1-3	NA	TGCGCCAGCAGTGAAGGGGCTGGAAACACCATATATTTT	CASSEGAGNTIYF
NA	TRBV5-6	TRBJ1-3	NA	TGTGCCAGCAGCTTGGGACAGGTCTCTGGAAACACCATATATTTT	CASSLGQVSGNTIYF
NA	TRBV2	TRBJ1-2	NA	TGTGCCAGCAGTGAAAGACAGGTCTATGGCTACACCTTC	CASSERQVYGYTF
NA	TRBV7-8	TRBJ2-1	once	TGTGCCAGCAGCTTAGGACCGGGGGGCCATTACAATGAGCAGTTCTTC	CASSLGPGGHYNEQFF
TRBD2	TRBV5-1	TRBJ2-2	NA	TGCGCCAGCAGCTTGGCTAGCGGAATGCCCGGGGAGCTGTTTTTT	CASSLASGMPGELFF
NA	TRBV11-2	TRBJ2-7	NA	TGTGCCAGCAGCTTAGATCGGTACGAGCAGTACTTC	CASSLDRYEQYF
TRBD2	TRBV7-2	TRBJ2-1	NA	TGTGCCAGCAGCCTTAGCGGGGGGGCGCTAATCGAGCAGTTCTTC	CASSLSGGALIEQFF
NA	TRBV28	TRBJ2-2	NA	TGTGCCAGCAGGGAACAGGGAAACACCGGGGAGCTGTTTTTT	CASREQGNTGELFF
TRBD2	TRBV12-3/TRBV12-4	TRBJ2-3	NA	TGTGCCAGCCTCGGGGGGGAAACGCAGTATTTT	CASLGGETQYF
TRBD1	TRBV7-9	TRBJ1-2	NA	TGTGCCAGCAGCTCACAGGGGGCGTTTGACTATGGCTACACCTTC	CASSSQGAFDYGYTF
NA	TRBV5-6	TRBJ1-2	NA	TGTGCCAGCAGCTTGGGCTTGGCAGCTAACTATGGCTACACCTTC	CASSLGLAANYGYTF
NA	TRBV7-2	TRBJ2-7	once	TGTGCCAGCAGCACCTTACAGTCCGCCCTTTCGGGGGAGCAGTACTTC	CASSTLQSALSGEQYF
NA	TRBV5-4	TRBJ1-2	NA	TGTGCCAGCAGCCGTAATGGGCAGAGCTATGGCTACACCTTC	CASSRNGQSYGYTF
NA	TRBV29-1	TRBJ2-1	NA	TGCAGCGTTGTACCCGGCGGCACCCGTTCCAACAATGAGCAGTTCTTC	CSVVPGGTRSNNEQFF
NA	TRBV27	TRBJ2-5	NA	TGTGCCAGCAGTTTCCTAGGAGCGCCACAAGAGACCCAGTACTTC	CASSFLGAPQETQYF
TRBD2	TRBV5-1	TRBJ2-5	NA	TGCGCCAGCAGCTCGGGGACTAGCGGGGTACAAGAGACCCAGTACTTC	CASSSGTSGVQETQYF
TRBD2	TRBV5-1	TRBJ2-1	NA	TGCGCCAGCAGCTTGGGACTAGCGGGGGGGTACTACAATGAGCAGTTCTTC	CASSLGLAGGYYNEQFF
NA	TRBV6-5	TRBJ2-7	once	TGTGCCAGCAGTCCAGACAGGCCACCCTACGAGCAGTACTTC	CASSPDRPPYEQYF
TRBD2	TRBV2	TRBJ2-3	NA	TGTGCCAGCAGTAAACGGACTAGCGGCACAGATACGCAGTATTTT	CASSKRTSGTDTQYF
NA	TRBV28	TRBJ1-2	NA	TGTGCCAGCAGTTCCCCTGCGGCACCTAACTATGGCTACACCTTC	CASSSPAAPNYGYTF
TRBD2	TRBV30	TRBJ2-1	NA	TGTGCCTGGAGCGGGACTAGCTCCTACAATGAGCAGTTCTTC	CAWSGTSSYNEQFF
TRBD2	TRBV5-4	TRBJ2-7	NA	TGTGCCAGCAGCTTGCCGTCGGCGGGGGGGTTCTACGAGCAGTACTTC	CASSLPSAGGFYEQYF
NA	TRBV29-1	TRBJ1-4	NA	TGCAGCGCCCTGTGGAGGGGAGATGAAAAACTGTTTTTT	CSALWRGDEKLFF
TRBD2	TRBV29-1	TRBJ2-1	NA	TGCAGCGTTGCGCCGGGAGGGACCGTCGGTGAGCAGTTCTTC	CSVAPGGTVGEQFF
TRBD2	TRBV5-1	TRBJ2-5	NA	TGCGCCAGCAGCTTGGGCTCCAGCGGGGGCCGGGAGACCCAGTACTTC	CASSLGSSGGRETQYF
TRBD1	TRBV5-5	TRBJ1-1	NA	TGTGCCAGCAGCTCCGTGGACAGGGGGCTGACTGAAGCTTTCTTT	CASSSVDRGLTEAFF
TRBD1	TRBV20-1	TRBJ2-7	NA	TGCAGTGCTAGTCTTTCTCCGGGACAGGAGTACGAGCAGTACTTC	CSASLSPGQEYEQYF
NA	TRBV5-6	TRBJ1-5	NA	TGTGCCAGCAGCTTTCAGGGAAACAATCAGCCCCAGCATTTT	CASSFQGNNQPQHF
NA	TRBV12-1	TRBJ2-7	NA	TGTGCCAGCAGCACCCCGGGACTGCCTCTTTACGAGCAGTACTTC	CASSTPGLPLYEQYF
TRBD2	TRBV25-1	TRBJ2-7	NA	TGTGCCAGCAGTGAGCCTAGCGGGTACGAGCAGTACTTC	CASSEPSGYEQYF
TRBD2	TRBV18	TRBJ2-1	NA	TGTGCCAGCTCACCAAGACTAGCGGGACTCAATGACAATGAGCAGTTCTTC	CASSPRLAGLNDNEQFF
TRBD1	TRBV29-1	TRBJ1-2	NA	TGCAGCGTTGGTCCGGGACAGGGCCTCTATGGCTACACCTTC	CSVGPGQGLYGYTF
NA	TRBV2	TRBJ1-2	NA	TGTGCCAGCAGTGAATGGGGGACACGAGAAGGCTACACCTTC	CASSEWGTREGYTF
NA	TRBV30	TRBJ1-5	NA	TGTGCCTGGAGTGCGGCGGGGTCGAGGCCCCAGCATTTT	CAWSAAGSRPQHF
TRBD2	TRBV7-9	TRBJ2-1	once	TGTGCCAGCAGCCTCTGGACTAGCCATGAGCAGTTCTTC	CASSLWTSHEQFF
TRBD1	TRBV7-9	TRBJ1-1	NA	TGTGCCAGCAGCATTCCAGGGGGGAACACTGAAGCTTTCTTT	CASSIPGGNTEAFF
NA	TRBV20-1	TRBJ2-7	NA	TGCAGTGCTAGTCCCTCTCTAGCGAACGAGCAGTACTTC	CSASPSLANEQYF
TRBD1	TRBV20-1	TRBJ1-1	NA	TGCAGTGCTAGTGGGACAGCTAACACTGAAGCTTTCTTT	CSASGTANTEAFF
TRBD1	TRBV6-5	TRBJ2-3	NA	TGTGCCAGCAGACAAACAGGGGGCTGGACAGATACGCAGTATTTT	CASRQTGGWTDTQYF
TRBD2	TRBV2	TRBJ2-1	NA	TGTGCCAGCACCGGCCAGCGGGGGGTATCCTACAATGAGCAGTTCTTC	CASTGQRGVSYNEQFF
TRBD2	TRBV18	TRBJ2-7	NA	TGTGCCAGCTCACCCGGGACTAGCGGGGGCGCCGAGTCCGAGCAGTACTTC	CASSPGTSGGAESEQYF
NA	TRBV19	TRBJ2-4	NA	TGTGCCAGTAGTATAAGTTCCGGGACAACTGACCGAGCAAGTAAAAACATTCAGTACTTC	CASSISSGTTDRASKNIQYF
NA	TRBV6-5	TRBJ1-6	NA	TGTGCCGCGCGGGGGGGAAATTCACCCCTCCACTTT	CAARGGNSPLHF
TRBD2	TRBV5-1	TRBJ2-1	NA	TGCGCCAGCAGCTTTCCGAGCGGGAGGGCCGATGAGCAGTTCTTC	CASSFPSGRADEQFF
NA	TRBV30	TRBJ1-2	NA	TGTGCCTGGACTCCCACCGACTGGGGCTACACCTTC	CAWTPTDWGYTF